Listed below are T cell receptor beta chains from one sample, sequenced in a study of cytomegalovirus exposure and HLA in healthy donors. The data were produced by immunoSEQ multiplex PCR, yet TCRdb's version contains in-frame clones alone and is incomplete. This sample has some 150,000 clones, with approximately 74% found just once. Specimen: PBMCs. These receptors were obtained from a man younger than 35 in good health and CMV-seronegative. Each CDR3 is given with its conserved first and last residue. The D gene is left open where the match is weak. Clone sizes are given selectively: once, few, many, or a class where the clone is expanded.

18 TRBJ2-6 TRBV7-2 few - CASSFRPMTVPGANGLTF TGTGCCAGCAGCTTCCGGCCCATGACAGTCCCTGGGGCCAACGGCCTGACTTTC
18 TRBJ1-5 TRBV15 few TRBD1 CATSRDGRGQGTNQPQHF TGTGCCACCAGCAGAGATGGAAGGGGACAGGGCACCAATCAGCCCCAGCATTTT
16 TRBJ2-1 TRBV6-1 - TRBD2 CASSGLRGGIYNEQFF TGTGCCAGCAGTGGTCTACGCGGGGGGATCTACAATGAGCAGTTCTTC
13 TRBJ2-7 TRBV7-3 - - CASSLSRGYEQYF TGTGCCAGCAGCTTAAGCAGGGGCTACGAGCAGTACTTC
13 TRBJ1-1 TRBV27 - - CASVLTGTTEAFF TGTGCCAGCGTATTAACCGGGACTACTGAAGCTTTCTTT
15 TRBJ1-3 TRBV10-3 few - CAIILDGNSGNTIYF TGTGCCATCATTCTAGACGGCAACTCTGGAAACACCATATATTTT
18 TRBJ1-4 TRBV7-7 - - CASSPLVREETTNEKLFF TGTGCCAGCAGCCCCCTCGTGAGGGAAGAGACAACTAATGAAAAACTGTTTTTT
16 TRBJ2-1 TRBV5-6 few - CASSYDRTSSYNEQFF TGTGCCAGCAGCTACGACAGGACCAGCTCCTACAATGAGCAGTTCTTC
13 TRBJ2-2 TRBV27 few - CASSLNSGGELFF TGTGCCAGCAGTTTGAACAGTGGCGGGGAGCTGTTTTTT
14 TRBJ2-1 TRBV18 - - CASSRGGSRDEQFF TGTGCCAGCTCACGGGGCGGCTCTCGGGATGAGCAGTTCTTC
16 TRBJ1-1 TRBV25-1 once - CASSEGTDPRHTEAFF TGTGCCAGCAGTGAAGGTACAGACCCCAGGCACACTGAAGCTTTCTTT
14 TRBJ2-4 TRBV7-8 - - CASSLRGDKNIQYF TGTGCCAGCAGCTTACGGGGAGACAAAAACATTCAGTACTTC
16 TRBJ2-2 TRBV6-4 few - CASSDRSVMNTGELFF TGTGCCAGCAGTGACCGATCAGTTATGAACACCGGGGAGCTGTTTTTT
13 TRBJ1-2 TRBV9 - - CASSVDVRAGYTF TGTGCCAGCAGCGTAGATGTGCGGGCTGGCTACACCTTC
14 TRBJ2-7 TRBV5-1 - TRBD1 CASSTTGGGDEQYF TGCGCCAGCAGCACGACAGGGGGCGGCGACGAGCAGTACTTC
14 TRBJ1-2 TRBV28 once - CASSSGQRPTGYTF TGTGCCAGCAGTTCCGGACAGCGCCCAACTGGCTACACCTTC
13 TRBJ2-3 TRBV5-4 - - CASSTGGADTQYF TGTGCCAGCAGTACAGGGGGGGCAGATACGCAGTATTTT
12 TRBJ2-2 TRBV29-1 - - CSVETGSGELFF TGCAGCGTTGAAACCGGTTCCGGGGAGCTGTTTTTT
15 TRBJ1-2 TRBV5-8 - TRBD1 CASSFPRDSHYGYTF TGTGCCAGCAGCTTCCCCCGGGACAGCCACTATGGCTACACCTTC
13 TRBJ1-5 TRBV19 few TRBD1 CAGSDRVGQPQHF TGTGCCGGATCAGACAGGGTGGGTCAGCCCCAGCATTTT
14 TRBJ1-4 TRBV28 - TRBD1 CASSPGQGVGKLFF TGTGCCAGCAGTCCCGGACAGGGGGTAGGAAAACTGTTTTTT
14 TRBJ1-5 TRBV6-5 - - CASSPGRGNQPQHF TGTGCCAGCAGTCCAGGACGGGGTAATCAGCCCCAGCATTTT
13 TRBJ2-7 TRBV27 - - CASSFGVEYEQYF TGTGCCAGCAGTTTCGGAGTGGAATACGAGCAGTACTTC
15 TRBJ1-3 TRBV11-2 - - CASSLEPGAGNTIYF TGTGCCAGCAGCTTAGAACCGGGGGCTGGAAACACCATATATTTT
13 TRBJ2-3 TRBV29-1 - - CSVERRFADTQYF TGCAGCGTTGAGAGGAGGTTTGCAGATACGCAGTATTTT
18 TRBJ2-1 TRBV21-1 - - CASSQGPGRVGLDNEQFF TGTGCCAGCAGTCAAGGTCCGGGAAGGGTGGGCCTGGACAATGAGCAGTTCTTC
15 TRBJ2-3 TRBV9 - - CASSVSPEPTDTQYF TGTGCCAGCAGCGTATCCCCGGAGCCCACAGATACGCAGTATTTT
14 TRBJ2-1 TRBV11-3 - - CASSSRTGYNEQFF TGTGCCAGCAGCTCCCGAACAGGGTACAATGAGCAGTTCTTC
15 TRBJ2-1 TRBV7-3 - - CASSTQQGPYNEQFF TGTGCCAGCAGCACCCAACAGGGTCCCTACAATGAGCAGTTCTTC
16 TRBJ2-3 TRBV7-2 - TRBD2 CASSLRSGGESDTQYF TGTGCCAGCAGCCTCAGAAGCGGGGGAGAATCAGATACGCAGTATTTT
12 TRBJ2-3 TRBV10-3 - - CAISESPDTQYF TGTGCCATCAGTGAGTCCCCTGATACGCAGTATTTT
14 TRBJ2-7 TRBV6-5 - TRBD2 CASRLTSGVYEQYF TGTGCCAGCAGGTTGACTAGCGGGGTCTACGAGCAGTACTTC
14 TRBJ1-1 TRBV5-1 - - CASSLFSQGTEAFF TGCGCCAGCAGCTTGTTTTCCCAGGGGACTGAAGCTTTCTTT
19 TRBJ1-6 TRBV4-2 - TRBD1 CASSHRGIGQGWENSPLHF TGTGCCAGCAGCCATCGGGGGATTGGACAGGGTTGGGAAAATTCACCCCTCCACTTT
13 TRBJ1-1 TRBV6-6 few - CASDLGQRGEAFF TGTGCCAGCGACCTAGGACAGCGGGGTGAAGCTTTCTTT
15 TRBJ1-5 TRBV19 - - CASSPGQYSNQPQHF TGTGCCAGTAGCCCAGGACAGTATAGCAATCAGCCCCAGCATTTT
15 TRBJ2-1 TRBV5-1 - TRBD2 CASSLRWGGDNEQFF TGCGCCAGCAGCTTGAGGTGGGGGGGGGACAATGAGCAGTTCTTC
14 TRBJ2-5 TRBV19 - TRBD1 CASSTGQGVETQYF TGTGCCAGTAGTACCGGACAGGGGGTAGAGACCCAGTACTTC
17 TRBJ2-1 TRBV7-8 - - CASSLLFGGAYRNEQFF TGTGCCAGCAGCTTATTGTTTGGGGGGGCCTATAGAAATGAGCAGTTCTTC
14 TRBJ2-2 TRBV19 - - CASNAGTNTGELFF TGTGCCAGTAACGCGGGAACCAACACCGGGGAGCTGTTTTTT
16 TRBJ2-2 TRBV18 - TRBD1 CASSPWTGGTTGELFF TGTGCCAGCTCACCCTGGACAGGGGGCACGACCGGGGAGCTGTTTTTT
15 TRBJ2-2 TRBV7-9 - TRBD1 CASSNDRGRAGELFF TGTGCCAGCAGCAACGACAGGGGAAGGGCCGGGGAGCTGTTTTTT
13 TRBJ1-4 TRBV6-4 few TRBD1 CASSDGTGEKLFF TGTGCCAGCAGTGACGGGACAGGCGAAAAACTGTTTTTT
16 TRBJ2-3 TRBV6-4 few - CASSDSGGDSGDTQYF TGTGCCAGCAGTGACTCTGGCGGGGACTCGGGAGATACGCAGTATTTT
12 TRBJ2-7 TRBV5-1 - - CASSENSYEQYF TGCGCCAGCAGCGAAAACAGCTACGAGCAGTACTTC
12 TRBJ2-3 TRBV5-1 - - CASSGAMDTQYF TGCGCCAGCAGCGGGGCCATGGATACGCAGTATTTT
16 TRBJ1-5 TRBV25-1 - TRBD1 CASSGGTGYFNQPQHF TGTGCCAGCAGTGGAGGGACAGGGTATTTCAATCAGCCCCAGCATTTT
17 TRBJ2-3 TRBV5-1 - TRBD2 CASSLGLAGGNTDTQYF TGCGCCAGCAGCTTGGGGTTAGCGGGGGGAAACACAGATACGCAGTATTTT
14 TRBJ2-7 TRBV5-5 few - CASSQGSGYGEQYF TGTGCCAGCAGCCAAGGATCAGGGTACGGCGAGCAGTACTTC
14 TRBJ2-2 TRBV19 - TRBD2 CASSRTSGTGELFF TGTGCCAGTAGCCGGACTAGCGGTACCGGGGAGCTGTTTTTT
14 TRBJ1-5 TRBV19 once - CASSGDGGNQPQHF TGTGCCAGTAGCGGAGACGGAGGTAATCAGCCCCAGCATTTT
15 TRBJ2-3 TRBV7-9 - TRBD1 CASSLGQGVSDTQYF TGTGCCAGCAGCCTTGGACAGGGTGTGTCAGATACGCAGTATTTT
13 TRBJ2-7 TRBV19 - TRBD1 CASSIGQGYEQYF TGTGCCAGTAGTATAGGACAGGGCTACGAGCAGTACTTC
17 TRBJ1-6 TRBV7-2 - - CASSLDRRTVGDSPLHF TGTGCCAGCAGCTTAGATCGGAGGACAGTGGGCGATTCACCCCTCCACTTT
15 TRBJ1-1 TRBV6-1 few - CASTRVGGVNTEAFF TGTGCCAGCACCAGGGTTGGAGGGGTGAACACTGAAGCTTTCTTT
15 TRBJ2-4 TRBV5-1 - - CASSPSETAKNSQYF TGCGCCAGCAGCCCGTCCGAGACAGCCAAAAACAGTCAGTACTTC
14 TRBJ1-5 TRBV2 - - CASSFLPRNQPQHF TGTGCCAGCAGTTTCCTTCCCCGGAATCAGCCCCAGCATTTT
16 TRBJ1-4 TRBV2 once TRBD1 CASSRQGARTNEKLFF TGTGCCAGCAGCCGACAGGGGGCGCGTACTAATGAAAAACTGTTTTTT
15 TRBJ2-1 TRBV5-1 once - CASSLEVPAGNEQFF TGCGCCAGCAGCTTGGAGGTCCCGGCGGGGAATGAGCAGTTCTTC